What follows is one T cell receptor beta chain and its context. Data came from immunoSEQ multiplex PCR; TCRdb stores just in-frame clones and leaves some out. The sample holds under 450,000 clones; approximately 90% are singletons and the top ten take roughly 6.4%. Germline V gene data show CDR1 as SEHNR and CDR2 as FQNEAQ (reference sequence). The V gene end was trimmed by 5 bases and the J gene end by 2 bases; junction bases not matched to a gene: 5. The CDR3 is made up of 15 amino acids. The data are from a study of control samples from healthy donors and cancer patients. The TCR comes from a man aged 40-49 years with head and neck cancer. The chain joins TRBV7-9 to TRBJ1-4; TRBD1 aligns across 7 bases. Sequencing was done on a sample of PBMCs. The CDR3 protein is CASSLRGGTNEKLFF. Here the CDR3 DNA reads TGTGCCAGCAGCCTCAGGGGGGGGACTAATGAAAAACTGTTTTTT.